This T cell receptor (beta chain) was obtained from a study of blood T cell repertoires in COVID-19. About the research overall: There were acute and convalescent COVID-19 samples, and they came from the United States, Italy and Spain. Nucleic acid was either cDNA or gDNA, and it came from T cells, B-cell-depleted T cells, or PBMCs.

The assay was immunoSEQ multiplex PCR, and TCRdb's table has in-frame clones only and misses some. The sample records roughly 78,000 clones, around nine tenths being singletons. V was pared by 5 bases and J by 0 bases, with 17 bases between. From germline, CDR1 is MDHEN and CDR2 SYDVKM. The CDR3 sequence is 17 residues long. This TCR was recovered from a woman aged 55 to 70 with acute or convalescent COVID-19. The rearrangement uses TRBV28 and TRBJ1-5, with D perhaps TRBD1 (5 bases). The sequencing input was peripheral blood. CDR3 loop: CASSPDKGTYSNQPQHF. CDR3 nucleotides: TGTGCCAGCAGTCCCGACAAGGGGACTTATAGCAATCAGCCCCAGCATTTT.